This T cell receptor (beta chain) was retrieved from a study of T-cell memory formation after mild COVID-19. This clonotype was counted ten times or more. Each CDR3 protein gets one entry after TCRdb re-called the 5' RACE reads with MiXCR. The data show fewer than 250,000 distinct CDR3 sequences, about 16% seen once. Germline V CDR1 and CDR2: LGHDT, YNNKEL (reference sequence). The CDR3 sequence is 12 residues long. V was cut by 4 bases and J by 8 bases, with 11 bases left in between. The sequencing sample was made of PBMCs or a T cell subset sorted from them (not recorded which). The receptor's source is an adult woman who had mild COVID-19 (a few samples of this study predate the infection). Cell type and time point are not known. This chain uses TRBV3-1 with TRBJ1-1; no clear D. The CDR3 bases are TGTGCCAGCAGCCTAAGAGGAGGGGAAGCTTTCTTT. It translates to CASSLRGGEAFF.